The 17 T cell receptor beta chains in this list originate from one sample, sequenced in a study of blood T cell repertoires in COVID-19. Sequenced by immunoSEQ multiplex PCR; TCRdb stores in-frame clones only, minus some. The table lists some 300,000 clones, about 87% of them singletons, with 6.3% in the top ten. Specimen: peripheral blood. These receptors all stem from a woman aged 45-65 years with COVID-19, enrolled during active disease.

The chain combines TRBV7-3 with TRBJ1-1; D gene unclear. The CDR3 loop spans 15 amino acids. CDR1 is SGHTA, CDR2 FQGTGA, per germline. Trimming pared 1 base from V and 1 base from J, leaving 10 bases between. DNA of the CDR3: TGTGCCAGCAGCTTAATGGGCAGCTCGAACACTGAAGCTTTCTTT. Amino acids: CASSLMGSSNTEAFF.

J is TRBJ2-3 and V is TRBV30; D perhaps matches TRBD2 (5 bases). Trimming pared 5 bases from V and 1 base from J, leaving 16 bases between. Germline CDR1 and CDR2: GTSNPN and SVGIG (reference sequence). The CDR3 spans 15 residues. The CDR3 loop reads CAWDAVRAGTDTQYF. In DNA form, the CDR3 reads TGTGCCTGGGACGCGGTGAGGGCCGGCACAGATACGCAGTATTTT.

The V call is TRBV6-6, the J call TRBJ1-4; a weak D match, TRBD1 (6 bases). Germline values: CDR1 MNHNY, CDR2 SVGAGI (reference sequence). The germline V and J ends were trimmed by 5 bases and 7 bases, with 17 bases remaining between them. The CDR3 contains 15 residues. CDR3 DNA sequence: TGTGCCAGCAGTCGCCCTCTTGGACAGAGTGAAAAACTGTTTTTT. This encodes CASSRPLGQSEKLFF.

CDR3 in DNA: TGTGCCAGCGCTACGGGACAGGGGCTCGTACAAGAGACCCAGTACTTC. This translates into CASATGQGLVQETQYF. The gene calls are TRBV19 and TRBJ2-5; 10 positions agree with TRBD1. V dropped 9 bases and J dropped 2; count of bases not matched to a gene: 12. Germline V CDR1 and CDR2: LNHDA, SQIVND (reference sequence). This CDR3 has 16 amino acids.

The chain links TRBV20-1 to TRBJ1-2; the match to TRBD1 covers 7 bases. Trimming at V came to 3 bases and at J to 7 bases, leaving 14 bases not matched to a gene. Per germline, CDR1 DFQATT and CDR2 SNEGSKA (reference sequence). The CDR3 has 15 residues. The CDR3, as DNA: TGCAGTGCTAGTGTACAGGGGATCAGCCCTGGTGGCTACACCTTC. This translates into CSASVQGISPGGYTF.

This chain links TRBV19 with TRBJ2-7; TRBD1 aligns across 7 bases. CDR3 length equals 13 residues. CDR1 LNHDA and CDR2 SQIVND come from the germline V gene (reference sequence). V shed 6 bases, J shed 3 bases, and the junction held 5 bases outside the gene matches. The CDR3, as DNA: TGTGCCAGTAGCACAGGGGCTCACTACGAGCAGTACTTC. It is translated as CASSTGAHYEQYF.

V gene TRBV18 combines with J gene TRBJ2-7; a possible D gene is TRBD1 (5 bases). V gave up 0 bases and J gave up 7 bases, with 7 bases separating them. Germline V gene sequence: CDR1 KGHSH, CDR2 LQKENI. The CDR3 runs to 12 residues. In DNA, the CDR3 is TGTGCCAGCTCACCACCCAACAGGGAGCAGTACTTC. Translated, it gives CASSPPNREQYF.

The chain is built from TRBV21-1 and TRBJ2-2; the table's TRBD2 call for D was not verified on the DNA. TRBV21-1 represents a pseudogene. The CDR3 sequence is 19 residues long. The CDR3 sequence is CASSTRKGKGRSRGGELFF. In DNA, the CDR3 is TGTGCCAGCAGTACTCGAAAAGGAAAAGGAAGGTCCCGGGGCGGGGAGCTGTTTTTT.

This rearrangement joins TRBV10-2 to TRBJ2-2, with 13 positions matching TRBD2. The CDR3 covers 14 residues. Looked up from germline, CDR1 is WSHSY and CDR2 is SAAADI. Trimming at V came to 7 bases and at J to 7 bases, leaving 3 bases not matched to a gene. For the CDR3, the DNA is TGCGCCAGCAAACTAGCGGGAGGGCTCGGGGAGCTGTTTTTT. Translated, it gives CASKLAGGLGELFF.

The J gene is TRBJ2-7, the V gene TRBV27; 10 bases agree with TRBD2. Germline CDR1 reads MNHEY; CDR2 reads SMNVEV (reference sequence). The CDR3 has 15 amino acids. Trimming at V came to 4 bases and at J to 3 bases, leaving 6 bases not matched to a gene. The CDR3 protein is CASSSSGRAYYEQYF. For the CDR3, the DNA is TGTGCCAGCAGTTCGAGCGGGAGGGCCTACTACGAGCAGTACTTC.

The chain employs TRBV5-1 and TRBJ2-2, with 12 bases identical to TRBD2. Unmatched junction bases numbered 11, after V lost 3 bases and J lost 8 bases. Germline assignment: CDR1 SGHRS and CDR2 YFSETQ. The CDR3 has 17 amino acids. CDR3 DNA: TGCGCCAGCAGCTCGCTGGGACTAGCGGGTTACTCGGGGGAGCTGTTTTTT. Its protein is CASSSLGLAGYSGELFF.

The chain is built from TRBV6-7 and TRBJ2-2, with 7 bases lining up with TRBD2. TRBV6-7 is classed as an ORF, of uncertain function. This CDR3 spans 15 amino acids. Trimming at V came to 9 bases and at J to 1 base, leaving 8 bases not matched to a gene. Here the CDR3 reads CASRGGPGNTGELFF. The CDR3 DNA follows: TGTGCCAGTAGGGGAGGGCCGGGGAACACCGGGGAGCTGTTTTTT.

The chain links TRBV4-1 to TRBJ2-7, with D unclear. Trimming pared 3 bases from V and 0 bases from J, leaving 15 bases between. Germline CDR1 and CDR2: MGHRA and YSYEKL. The length of the CDR3 is 16 residues. The CDR3 DNA follows: TGCGCCAGCAGCCACCGCCCCGGAGACTCCTCCTACGAGCAGTACTTC. This translates into CASSHRPGDSSYEQYF.

DNA of the CDR3: TGTGCCAGCAGACAACGACAGGACTATGGCTACACCTTC. Translation: CASRQRQDYGYTF. The chain uses TRBV6-5 and TRBJ1-2; tentative D call: TRBD1 (6 bases). The CDR3 contains 13 residues. Deletions cut 6 bases from V and 3 bases from J, with 11 bases between. Germline V lookup: CDR1 MNHEY, CDR2 SVGAGI.

This sequence joins TRBV6-5 and TRBJ2-7, with a weak D call TRBD2 (5 bases). The CDR3 spans 15 residues. The germline V gene has CDR1 MNHEY and CDR2 SVGAGI. V shed 7 bases and J shed 0 bases, with 16 bases lying between them. CDR3 DNA: TGTGCCAGCATGGGAGTCGGAACCAGCTCCTACGAGCAGTACTTC. Protein product: CASMGVGTSSYEQYF.

This clone was observed a handful of times. This rearrangement joins TRBV5-1 to TRBJ2-1; the D gene is possibly TRBD2 (8 bases). The V and J ends lost 3 bases and 7 bases respectively, with 20 bases between them. CDR1 SGHRS and CDR2 YFSETQ come from the germline V gene. The CDR3 length is 16 residues. CDR3 DNA: TGCGCCAGCAGCTCCGGACTAGCCAGGGGGGAGAATGAGCAGTTCTTC. This codes for CASSSGLARGENEQFF.

The chain recombines TRBV6-2 or TRBV6-3 with TRBJ2-3; 8 bases match TRBD1. The J segment lost 1 base and the V segment lost 5 bases, leaving 8 bases of the junction unmatched. The CDR3 totals 16 residues. Germline CDR1 reads MNHEY; CDR2 reads SVGEGT. DNA for the CDR3: TGTGCCAGCAGTACAGAACCGGGACAGGGCACAGATACGCAGTATTTT. This sequence encodes CASSTEPGQGTDTQYF.